Following are 21 T cell receptor beta chains from one sample sequenced in a study of cytomegalovirus exposure and HLA in healthy donors (dated by TCRdb to 2015 to 2018). The method behind the library was the immunoSEQ multiplex PCR assay. A mixture of 60 forward primers for TCR Vbeta segments and 13 reverse primers for TCR Jbeta segments was used in the multiplex PCR. TCRdb re-hosts the immuneACCESS table, in-frame sequences only. Its copies lack some clones; in the studies checked, an unresolved V gene accounts for under half of them, and the cause for the rest is not known. A total of 120,000 or so clones appear in this sample, 17% of them only once. The ten largest clones capture approximately 2.6% of the sample. The sequencing sample was made of PBMCs. These receptors were obtained from a female donor in good health and CMV-seropositive.

This clone was found a few times. The chain links TRBV9 to TRBJ1-2; a weak D match, TRBD1 (6 bases). From germline, CDR1 is SGDLS and CDR2 YYNGEE. The CDR3 consists of 12 residues. The V end was cut by 7 bases, the J end by 5 bases, with 12 bases between. CDR3 residues: CASQDRTYGYTF. CDR3 coding DNA: TGTGCCAGCCAGGACAGAACTTATGGCTACACCTTC.

The chain links TRBV2 to TRBJ2-2; TRBD2 is a possible D gene (6 bases). V shed 5 bases and J shed 3 bases, with 31 bases lying between them. CDR1 SNHLY and CDR2 FYNNEI come from the germline V gene. The CDR3 sequence is 21 residues long. CDR3 in DNA: TGTGCCAGCAGTTTCCAGACCCCGGGACTCCGGCCGTTTGGGGACACCGGGGAGCTGTTTTTT. Amino acids: CASSFQTPGLRPFGDTGELFF.

This clone has only a few counts. This CDR3 reads CASSDSNIPPEAFF. DNA of the CDR3: TGTGCCAGCAGTGACTCTAACATACCCCCTGAAGCTTTCTTT. The chain has TRBV6-4 and TRBJ1-1; D call uncertain. V lost 0 bases, J lost 6 bases, and 11 bases lay in between. The CDR3 covers 14 residues. Germline V CDR1 and CDR2: MRHNA, SNTAGT.

The chain recombines TRBV15 with TRBJ1-2; 7 bases match TRBD1. The V and J ends lost 3 bases and 6 bases, in that order; junction bases with no gene match: 7. The CDR3 has 14 residues. CDR1 and CDR2 from the germline V gene are LNHNV and YYDKDF (reference sequence). The CDR3 reads CATSRDTGDHGYTF. In nucleotides, the CDR3 is TGTGCCACCAGCAGGGACACAGGGGACCATGGCTACACCTTC.

Only a few counts were recorded for this clone. The rearrangement joins TRBV5-4 to TRBJ1-2, with 9 positions matching TRBD1. V shed 1 base, J shed 5 bases, and the junction held 9 bases outside the gene matches. This CDR3 spans 16 amino acids. In germline, CDR1 is SGHNT, CDR2 YYREEE (reference sequence). The CDR3 here is CASSLPGQGRRYGYTF. The CDR3 nucleotides read TGTGCCAGCAGCTTGCCGGGACAGGGCCGGAGGTATGGCTACACCTTC.

Here the CDR3 DNA reads TGTGCCAGCAGTTCTATGACTAGCGGATTCTACGAGCAGTACTTC. It is translated as CASSSMTSGFYEQYF. The V gene is TRBV27, the J gene TRBJ2-7; TRBD2 matches 9 bases. The J segment lost 3 bases and the V segment lost 4 bases, leaving 7 bases of the junction unmatched. In germline, CDR1 is MNHEY, CDR2 SMNVEV (reference sequence). This CDR3 region has 15 residues.

This clone has a handful of counts. V usage is TRBV4-2 and J usage is TRBJ1-6, with no clear D. Trimming pared 4 bases from V and 4 bases from J, leaving 20 bases between. CDR1 LGHNA and CDR2 YNFKEQ come from the germline V gene. This CDR3 has 18 residues. CDR3 bases: TGTGCCAGCAGCCGATCAGGTGTGGGTATCGATTATAATTCACCCCTCCACTTT. It encodes CASSRSGVGIDYNSPLHF.

This clone was counted between two and nine times. This chain uses TRBV4-2 with TRBJ2-2, with D perhaps TRBD1 (5 bases). Germline CDR1 reads LGHNA; CDR2 reads YNFKEQ. V dropped 4 bases and J dropped 0 bases, with 12 bases sitting between them. The CDR3 consists of 16 residues. The CDR3 sequence is CASSPRQKANTGELFF. CDR3 sequence (DNA): TGTGCCAGCAGCCCAAGACAGAAGGCGAACACCGGGGAGCTGTTTTTT.

The CDR3 protein is CASSELGTSGYNEQFF. The CDR3 region has the DNA TGCGCCAGCAGTGAGCTTGGGACTAGCGGGTACAATGAGCAGTTCTTC. This chain joins TRBV10-1 and TRBJ2-1, with 12 nucleotides matching TRBD2. This CDR3 spans 16 amino acids. J lost 4 bases, V lost 2 bases, and 3 bases had no gene match. Germline V gene data show CDR1 as WNHNN and CDR2 as SYGVQD (reference sequence).

The sample holds a few counts of this clone. The genes are TRBV2 and TRBJ1-5; 10 bases fit TRBD1. With 6 bases clipped from V and 3 bases from J, the junction kept 5 bases outside the gene matches. This CDR3 has 15 residues. Germline values: CDR1 SNHLY, CDR2 FYNNEI. The CDR3 DNA follows: TGTGCCAGCAGCCGTGGGACAGGGGTCAATCAGCCCCAGCATTTT. Translating it yields CASSRGTGVNQPQHF. Supplemented by reference TRBV2 and TRBJ1-5, the full variable domain reads EPEVTQTPSHQVTQMGQEVILRCVPISNHLYFYWYRQILGQKVEFLVSFYNNEISEKSEIFDDQFSVERPDGSNFTLKIRSTKLEDSAMYFCASSRGTGVNQPQHFGDGTRLSIL.

This clone was seen more than once but under ten times. The chain uses TRBV4-3 and TRBJ2-5; 7 bases line up with TRBD2. Losses at the gene ends were 4 bases for V and 1 base for J; bases not matched to a gene: 12. The CDR3 consists of 17 residues. Germline CDR1 LGHNA, CDR2 YSLEER. The CDR3 DNA follows: TGCGCCAGCAGCCGATCCAGCGGGGTAGCGCCCCAAGAGACCCAGTACTTC. Amino acids: CASSRSSGVAPQETQYF.

Only a few counts were recorded for this clone. This rearrangement joins TRBV25-1 to TRBJ2-1, with TRBD2 matching 8 bases. After removal of 4 bases from V and 6 bases from J, the junction contained 14 bases not matched to a gene. The CDR3 sequence is 17 residues long. Germline CDR1 is MGHDK and CDR2 is SYGVNS. The CDR3 nucleotides are TGTGCCAGCAGTGGTCGTTTAGGAGCGGGAGTTCTCAATGAGCAGTTCTTC. Its translation is CASSGRLGAGVLNEQFF.

This clone occurred a few times. The gene calls are TRBV2 and TRBJ2-5, with D possibly matching TRBD2 (5 bases). Deletions cut 5 bases from V and 5 bases from J, with 9 bases between. Germline V lookup: CDR1 SNHLY, CDR2 FYNNEI. This CDR3 is 12 amino acids long. Here the CDR3 reads CASSPGGETQYF. DNA of the CDR3: TGTGCCAGCAGTCCGGGCGGGGAGACCCAGTACTTC.

This clone was detected a few times. The chain is built from TRBV5-6 and TRBJ1-1; 8 bases match TRBD1. Germline CDR1 reads SGHDT; CDR2 reads YYEEEE. The CDR3 spans 15 residues. The junction had 6 bases not matched to a gene; V was cut back by 3 bases and J by 2 bases. The CDR3 here is CASSWYRGRNTEAFF. CDR3 DNA: TGTGCCAGCAGCTGGTACAGGGGGAGAAACACTGAAGCTTTCTTT.

As for this clone: The junction and the germline gene differ at one end; a read error may be behind it. This same CDR3 is encoded by further DNA sequences in the sample. The chain carries TRBV4-2 and TRBJ1-2; 7 bases fit TRBD1. This CDR3 has 16 residues. In germline, CDR1 is LGHNA, CDR2 YNFKEQ. CDR3 sequence reads: CASSQDYTTGEDGYTF. As DNA, the CDR3 is TGTGCAAGCAGCCAAGATTATACAACAGGGGAAGATGGCTACACCTTC.

The CDR3 reads CASSVDGDSYSYEQYF. The CDR3 nucleotides read TGTGCCAGCAGCGTAGACGGGGACAGCTACTCCTACGAGCAGTACTTC. The chain links TRBV9 to TRBJ2-7; 7 bases fit TRBD1. With 0 bases clipped from V and 0 bases from J, the junction kept 6 bases outside the gene matches. The CDR3 totals 16 residues. Germline CDR1 SGDLS, CDR2 YYNGEE.

The V call is TRBV15, the J call TRBJ2-5; tentative D call: TRBD2 (5 bases). Germline V gene lookup returns CDR1 LNHNV and CDR2 YYDKDF (reference sequence). The CDR3 sequence is 15 residues long. The V end lost 0 bases, the J end lost 7 bases, and 15 bases lay between the germline ends. CDR3 loop: CATSRERGLAGTQYF. As DNA, the CDR3 is TGTGCCACCAGCAGAGAACGCGGTCTTGCGGGGACCCAGTACTTC.

This clone occurred a few times. This chain links TRBV18 with TRBJ2-1; a possible D gene is TRBD1 (8 bases). The germline V and J ends were trimmed by 5 bases and 8 bases, with 16 bases remaining between them. CDR1 is KGHSH and CDR2 is LQKENI in the germline V gene. The CDR3 is 14 residues long. The DNA of the CDR3 is TGTGCCAGCTCAAAGACAACAGGGGGGGATGAGCAGTTCTTC. Its translation is CASSKTTGGDEQFF.

The chain has TRBV28 and TRBJ2-6, with D possibly TRBD2 on 6 matching bases. This CDR3 comprises 15 residues. Germline assignment: CDR1 MDHEN and CDR2 SYDVKM. The germline V and J ends were trimmed by 3 bases and 1 base, with 7 bases remaining between them. This CDR3 is CASSFGGSGANVLTF. As DNA, the CDR3 is TGTGCCAGCAGTTTCGGGGGATCTGGGGCCAACGTCCTGACTTTC.

This clone was counted only a few times. V and J are TRBV27 and TRBJ2-1; D remains ambiguous. Trimming took 5 bases from V and 0 from J, leaving 14 bases between them. This CDR3 has 16 residues. Germline CDR1 is MNHEY and CDR2 is SMNVEV (reference sequence). The CDR3 region has the DNA TGTGCCAGCAGTAAGAGGATACCTAGCTCCTACAATGAGCAGTTCTTC. Translated, it gives CASSKRIPSSYNEQFF.

Details on this clone: The same CDR3 is also encoded by other DNA sequences in this sample. The genes are TRBV4-3 and TRBJ2-7; 8 bases match TRBD1. CDR1 and CDR2 (germline): LGHNA, YSLEER. With V trimmed by 1 base and J by 1 base, 0 bases remained unmatched. CDR3 length equals 14 residues. The CDR3 DNA follows: TGCGCCAGCAGCCAAGGACAGGGGTCCTACGAGCAGTACTTC. Encoded protein: CASSQGQGSYEQYF.